Below, 20 T cell receptor beta chains from the same sample are listed, as sequenced in a study of glioma-infiltrating T cells. Using RNA template, CDR3s of TCR alpha and beta were amplified with iRepertoire arm-PCR. Each CDR3 protein gets one entry after TCRdb re-called the multiplex PCR reads with MiXCR. The sample records about 210,000 distinct CDR3 sequences, roughly a third being singletons. Sequencing input: glioma tissue, nonneoplastic brain tissue, or PBMCs (not recorded which). The origin of the receptors is a human donor with low-grade glioma or glioblastoma, undergoing nonglioma brain surgery, or in good health (not recorded which).

This rearrangement joins TRBV20-1 to TRBJ2-5; D gene uncertain. The germline CDR1 and CDR2 sequences are DFQATT and SNEGSKA (reference sequence). Trimming cost V 3 bases and J 10 bases, with 18 bases left between them. CDR3 length: 13 amino acids. The CDR3 loop is CSASWPHEVIQYF. CDR3 coding DNA: TGCAGTGCTAGTTGGCCTCATGAAGTGATCCAGTACTTC.

Many counts were recorded for this clonotype. The CDR3 loop reads CASSQDLRSNQPQHF. DNA of the CDR3: TGTGCCAGCAGCCAAGATCTGCGGAGCAATCAGCCCCAGCATTTT. The chain has TRBV4-2 and TRBJ1-5; D is uncertain. This CDR3 has 15 residues. Trimming stripped 0 bases from V and 1 base from J, with 7 bases between. CDR1 is LGHNA and CDR2 is YNFKEQ in the germline V gene.

This clonotype was counted many times. V and J are TRBV4-2 and TRBJ1-6; the D gene is possibly TRBD1 (5 bases). The CDR3 length is 15 residues. CDR1 and CDR2 (germline): LGHNA, YNFKEQ. V dropped 0 bases and J dropped 5 bases, with 8 bases sitting between them. The CDR3 region is CASSQDPQDNSPLHF. The DNA for the CDR3 is TGTGCCAGCAGCCAAGATCCACAGGATAATTCACCCCTCCACTTT.

The V gene is TRBV19, the J gene TRBJ1-5; D possibly corresponds to TRBD1 (5 bases). The germline V gene has CDR1 LNHDA and CDR2 SQIVND (reference sequence). The ends were cut back, 3 bases at V and 1 base at J, with 7 bases in the middle. This CDR3 is built from 14 residues. CDR3 bases: TGTGCCAGTAGTATTGGGACGAGCAATCAGCCCCAGCATTTT. Translating it yields CASSIGTSNQPQHF.

This clonotype was detected many times. The rearrangement joins TRBV20-1 to TRBJ2-7, with D possibly matching TRBD1 (5 bases). V was clipped by 5 bases and J by 0 bases, with 11 bases between them. Germline-derived CDR1 and CDR2 are DFQATT and SNEGSKA (reference sequence). CDR3 length: 13 amino acids. CDR3 sequence reads: CSALLQDSYEQYF. The CDR3 DNA sequence: TGCAGTGCTCTCCTACAGGACTCCTACGAGCAGTACTTC.

V usage is TRBV19 and J usage is TRBJ2-5; maybe TRBD2 (6 bases). The CDR3 totals 14 residues. Germline V gene data show CDR1 as LNHDA and CDR2 as SQIVND (reference sequence). The V and J ends lost 4 bases and 1 base respectively, with 10 bases between them. The CDR3 DNA sequence: TGTGCCAGTAGTAAAAGCGGGTCCCAAGAGACCCAGTACTTC. Its translation is CASSKSGSQETQYF.

The J gene is TRBJ2-3, the V gene TRBV9; 11 positions match TRBD1. With V trimmed by 3 bases and J by 3 bases, 6 bases remained unmatched. The CDR3 runs 16 residues. Germline CDR1 and CDR2: SGDLS and YYNGEE. CDR3: CASSGRTGGHTDTQYF. The CDR3 bases are TGTGCCAGCAGCGGACGGACAGGGGGCCATACAGATACGCAGTATTTT.

On this clonotype: A clone one base away is much larger, so this may be a read error. This sequence joins TRBV2 and TRBJ2-1; tentative D call: TRBD2 (6 bases). The CDR3 has 16 amino acids. V lost 7 bases and J lost 8, with 24 bases in between. Germline values: CDR1 SNHLY, CDR2 FYNNEI. In nucleotides, the CDR3 is TGTGCCAGCAAAAGGCAAGAGGCGGGATCACGGGATGAGCAGTTCTTC. It specifies CASKRQEAGSRDEQFF. Full variable domain (missing parts from reference TRBV2 and TRBJ2-1): EPEVTQTPSHQVTQMGQEVILRCVPISNHLYFYWYRQILGQKVEFLVSFYNNEISEKSEIFDDQFSVERPDGSNFTLKIRSTKLEDSAMYFCASKRQEAGSRDEQFFGPGTRLTVL.

There are a few counts of this clonotype. This chain connects TRBV5-1 to TRBJ1-3; 9 bases fit TRBD1. The V gene end was trimmed by 2 bases and the J gene end by 2 bases; junction bases not matched to a gene: 5. The CDR3 is 16 residues long. CDR1 is SGHRS and CDR2 is YFSETQ in the germline V gene. In DNA form, the CDR3 reads TGCGCCAGCAGCTTTACCGGGACAGGGACTGGAAACACCATATATTTT. The encoded protein is CASSFTGTGTGNTIYF. Full variable domain (rest looked up from reference TRBV5-1 and TRBJ1-3): KAGVTQTPRYLIKTRGQQVTLSCSPISGHRSVSWYQQTPGQGLQFLFEYFSETQRNKGNFPGRFSGRQFSNSRSEMNVSTLELGDSALYLCASSFTGTGTGNTIYFGEGSWLTVV.

The sample holds many counts of this clonotype. The rearrangement joins TRBV7-9 to TRBJ1-6; D is ambiguous. V lost 1 base and J lost 10, with 8 bases in between. Germline V lookup: CDR1 SEHNR, CDR2 FQNEAQ (reference sequence). The CDR3 extends over 13 amino acids. CDR3 sequence: CASSLGDGSPLHF. The CDR3 DNA reads TGTGCCAGCAGCTTAGGCGATGGATCACCCCTCCACTTT. The full variable domain, with the rest looked up from reference TRBV7-9 and TRBJ1-6, is DTGVSQNPRHKITKRGQNVTFRCDPISEHNRLYWYRQTLGQGPEFLTYFQNEAQLEKSRLLSDRFSAERPKGSFSTLEIQRTEQGDSAMYLCASSLGDGSPLHFGNGTRLTVT.

V usage is TRBV6-5 and J usage is TRBJ1-2; 8 bases align to TRBD1. Trimming removed 4 bases from V and 8 bases from J; junction bases left unmatched: 3. Germline V lookup: CDR1 MNHEY, CDR2 SVGAGI. CDR3 length: 12 residues. The CDR3 protein is CASSFGQGGYTF. Here the CDR3 DNA reads TGTGCCAGCAGTTTCGGACAGGGCGGCTACACCTTC.

This clonotype was seen just once. The rearrangement links TRBV29-1 to TRBJ1-1, with 7 positions matching TRBD1. Germline assignment: CDR1 SQVTM and CDR2 ANQGSEA. The junction had 13 bases not matched to a gene; V was cut back by 4 bases and J by 14 bases. This CDR3 is 12 amino acids long. CDR3 amino acids: CSVGDSIREQFF. The CDR3 DNA follows: TGCAGCGTTGGGGACAGTATTCGCGAGCAGTTCTTT. The full variable domain, in which reference TRBV29-1 and TRBJ1-1 provide the parts outside the CDR3, is SAVISQKPSRDICQRGTSLTIQCQVDSQVTMMFWYRQQPGQSLTLIATANQGSEATYESGFVIDKFPISRPNLTFSTLTVSNMSPEDSSIYLCSVGDSIREQFFGQGTRLTVV.

This clonotype was observed at least ten times. The rearrangement uses TRBV6-2 or TRBV6-3 and TRBJ2-3; TRBD2 is a possible D gene (7 bases). The V gene lost 4 bases and the J gene lost 3 bases, with 17 bases spanning the gap. CDR1 is MNHEY, CDR2 SVGEGT, per germline. The CDR3 runs 16 residues. CDR3 sequence: CASSSVGGRSTDTQYF. The CDR3 DNA is TGTGCCAGCAGTTCCGTCGGGGGGCGTTCGACAGATACGCAGTATTTT.

This clonotype was counted at least ten times. This chain links TRBV27 with TRBJ2-5; the match to TRBD2 covers 15 bases. J was trimmed by 4 bases and V by 6 bases; bases with no gene match: 3. Germline-derived CDR1 and CDR2 are MNHEY and SMNVEV (reference sequence). The CDR3 is made up of 15 amino acids. The CDR3 nucleotides read TGTGCCAGCAGCCCGGGACTAGCGGGAGGAGAGACCCAGTACTTC. Protein product: CASSPGLAGGETQYF.

The rearrangement joins TRBV7-8 to TRBJ2-2, with 9 bases identical to TRBD2. This CDR3 contains 17 residues. The V segment lost 1 base and the J segment 2 bases; nucleotides outside the gene matches: 5. Germline loops: CDR1 SGHVS, CDR2 FQNEAQ. CDR3 protein: CASSLVFSGSNTGELFF. The DNA for the CDR3 is TGTGCCAGCAGCTTAGTTTTTAGCGGGAGTAACACCGGGGAGCTGTTTTTT.

This clonotype was found a few times. This chain links TRBV12-3 or TRBV12-4 with TRBJ1-5, with TRBD1 matching 12 bases. V trimming: 3 bases; J trimming: 7 bases; junction bases outside the gene matches: 4. The CDR3 contains 15 residues. The CDR3 sequence: CASSFRDRGPQPQHF. CDR3 nucleotides: TGTGCCAGCAGTTTCCGGGACAGGGGGCCACAGCCCCAGCATTTT.

This clonotype showed up just a few times. Given a much more abundant clone one base away, this may be a read error. V usage is TRBV7-2 and J usage is TRBJ1-1; 7 nucleotides align to TRBD1. In germline, CDR1 is SGHTA, CDR2 FQGNSA. Unmatched junction bases numbered 5, after V lost 9 bases and J lost 1 base. The CDR3 totals 13 residues. This chain's CDR3 is CARSRDRNTEAFF. CDR3 nucleotide sequence: TGTGCCAGAAGCCGGGACAGGAACACTGAAGCTTTCTTT.

This clonotype was seen ten or more times. The V gene is TRBV6-2 or TRBV6-3, the J gene TRBJ1-3; 8 bases line up with TRBD1. This CDR3 has 16 amino acids. Germline CDR1 and CDR2: MNHEY and SVGEGT. With 6 bases clipped from V and 0 bases from J, the junction kept 7 bases outside the gene matches. CDR3 amino acids: CASSERQGSSGNTIYF. In DNA, the CDR3 is TGTGCCAGCAGCGAACGACAGGGGAGCTCTGGAAACACCATATATTTT.

The chain is built from TRBV4-3 and TRBJ2-7; 7 bases map to TRBD1. Germline assignment: CDR1 LGHNA and CDR2 YSLEER. The CDR3 runs to 13 residues. The J segment lost 7 bases and the V segment lost 6 bases, leaving 9 bases of the junction unmatched. CDR3 nucleotide sequence: TGCGCCAGCAGTCTGAAACACAGGGGAGAGCAGTACTTC. Its translation: CASSLKHRGEQYF.

This clonotype was observed at least ten times. The chain is built from TRBV4-1 and TRBJ1-2, with 9 bases fitting TRBD1. The V gene end was trimmed by 2 bases and the J gene end by 8 bases; junction bases not matched to a gene: 15. The germline V gene encodes CDR1 MGHRA and CDR2 YSYEKL. The CDR3 is 17 amino acids. CDR3 DNA: TGCGCCAGCAGCCAATCGGAGTCGGGACAGGGATTTGGAGGCTACACCTTC. It codes for CASSQSESGQGFGGYTF.